The rows below give T cell receptor beta chains drawn from one sample of a study of blood T cell repertoires in COVID-19. Profiled with immunoSEQ multiplex PCR; TCRdb holds only in-frame clones, not every one. The sample has a few hundred thousand clones; roughly nine tenths are singletons. Sequenced material: PBMCs or T cells enriched from blood (not recorded which). Receptors originate from a man in his late teens or twenties who had recovered from COVID-19. Both conserved end residues are part of each CDR3. Each record gives: V gene, CDR3 protein.

v_call: TRBV4-3
cdr3_aa: CASSQAGQGSTDTQYF

v_call: TRBV7-9
cdr3_aa: CASSLVGGPYNEQFF

v_call: TRBV27
cdr3_aa: CASSFAVGTNTGELFF

v_call: TRBV9
cdr3_aa: CASSAGLAGKNEQFF

v_call: TRBV7-9
cdr3_aa: CASREQGDGYGYTF

v_call: TRBV28
cdr3_aa: CASSLRGGQQYF

v_call: TRBV7-9
cdr3_aa: CASSFLQVGNTEAFF

v_call: TRBV3-1/TRBV3-2
cdr3_aa: CASSQGQGSSPLHF

v_call: TRBV6-2/TRBV6-3
cdr3_aa: CASSYRGLGMNTEAFF

v_call: TRBV18
cdr3_aa: CASSPNRRDEQFF

v_call: TRBV27
cdr3_aa: CASSPGQGYNSPLHF

v_call: TRBV7-2
cdr3_aa: CASSPRQGTVEQFF

v_call: TRBV6-5
cdr3_aa: CATLSAAHTGELFF

v_call: TRBV7-9
cdr3_aa: CASSLTGPGNTIYF

v_call: TRBV10-3
cdr3_aa: CAISESGRTNEKLFF

v_call: TRBV18
cdr3_aa: CASSQTSGSNEQFF

v_call: TRBV18
cdr3_aa: CASSPATMTMNTEAFF

v_call: TRBV27
cdr3_aa: CASSSDLQASEAFF

v_call: TRBV29-1
cdr3_aa: CSVEDQGADGYTF

v_call: TRBV28
cdr3_aa: CASSFLLGSDTQYF

v_call: TRBV9
cdr3_aa: CASSVDVLGVVNTIYF

v_call: TRBV6-5
cdr3_aa: CASSPGGLGYTF

v_call: TRBV7-9
cdr3_aa: CASTTGGPREQFF

v_call: TRBV2
cdr3_aa: CASRETGVNQPQHF

v_call: TRBV7-9
cdr3_aa: CASSSGQDQQPQHF

v_call: TRBV5-4
cdr3_aa: CASSPGTGPYEQYF

v_call: TRBV10-3
cdr3_aa: CAISESRNTIYF

v_call: TRBV7-9
cdr3_aa: CASSYDSVVNYGYTF

v_call: TRBV19
cdr3_aa: CASSIRTGSMNTGELFF

v_call: TRBV18
cdr3_aa: CASSPKVDSLNEKLFF

v_call: TRBV20-1
cdr3_aa: CSASLALTYEQYF

v_call: TRBV30
cdr3_aa: CAWRSFTSGRVNEQFF

v_call: TRBV18
cdr3_aa: CASSPVIVSGSNEQFF

v_call: TRBV6-6
cdr3_aa: CASTYGYELGEQYF

v_call: TRBV27
cdr3_aa: CASSLSGGRVEQYF

v_call: TRBV11-2
cdr3_aa: CASSSPSNPRGKLFF

v_call: TRBV19
cdr3_aa: CASSIDGAYREWSQPQHF

v_call: TRBV7-9
cdr3_aa: CASSPSRGEQYF

v_call: TRBV7-6
cdr3_aa: CASSLRSGQGSLDEQFF

v_call: TRBV6-5
cdr3_aa: CASTPRGQGNSPLHF

v_call: TRBV10-2
cdr3_aa: CASSTQGAANEKLFF

v_call: TRBV5-8
cdr3_aa: CASRTYGGAVNYGYTF

v_call: TRBV7-2
cdr3_aa: CASSADRNYGYTF

v_call: TRBV12-3/TRBV12-4
cdr3_aa: CASRGQLNQPQHF

v_call: TRBV27
cdr3_aa: CASSLWSGGAELFF

v_call: TRBV6-1
cdr3_aa: CASSDSGLENYEQYF

v_call: TRBV11-2
cdr3_aa: CASSLRQGAEKLFF

v_call: TRBV11-2
cdr3_aa: CASSPRGGAFF

v_call: TRBV5-1
cdr3_aa: CASSLASTDTQYF